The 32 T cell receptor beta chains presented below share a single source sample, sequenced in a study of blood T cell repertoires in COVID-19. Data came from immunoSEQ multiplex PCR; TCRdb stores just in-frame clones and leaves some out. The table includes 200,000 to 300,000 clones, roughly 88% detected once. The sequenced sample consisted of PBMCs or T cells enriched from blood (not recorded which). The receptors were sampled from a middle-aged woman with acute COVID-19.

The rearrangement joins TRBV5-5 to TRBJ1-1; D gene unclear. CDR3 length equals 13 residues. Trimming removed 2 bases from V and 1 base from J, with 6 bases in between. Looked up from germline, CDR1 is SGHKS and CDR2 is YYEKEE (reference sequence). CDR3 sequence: CASSFAGNTEAFF. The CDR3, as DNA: TGTGCCAGCAGCTTCGCGGGGAACACTGAAGCTTTCTTT.

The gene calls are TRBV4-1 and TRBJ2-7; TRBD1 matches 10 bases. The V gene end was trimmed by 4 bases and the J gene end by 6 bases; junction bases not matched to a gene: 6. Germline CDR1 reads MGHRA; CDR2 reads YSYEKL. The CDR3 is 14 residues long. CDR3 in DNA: TGCGCCAGCAGCCCCAGACAGGGGGCGTTCGAGCAGTACGTC. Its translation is CASSPRQGAFEQYV.

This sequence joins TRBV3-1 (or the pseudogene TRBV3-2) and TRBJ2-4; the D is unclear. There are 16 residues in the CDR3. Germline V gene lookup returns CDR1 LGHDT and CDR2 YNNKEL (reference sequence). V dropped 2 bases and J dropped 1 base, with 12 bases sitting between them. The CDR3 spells CASSQFSGGAKNIQYF. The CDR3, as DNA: TGTGCCAGCAGCCAATTTTCGGGTGGGGCCAAAAACATTCAGTACTTC.

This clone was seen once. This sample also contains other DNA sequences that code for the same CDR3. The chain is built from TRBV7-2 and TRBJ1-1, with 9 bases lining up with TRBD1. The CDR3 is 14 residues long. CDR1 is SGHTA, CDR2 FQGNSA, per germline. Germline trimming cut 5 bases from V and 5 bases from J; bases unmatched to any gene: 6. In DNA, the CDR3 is TGTGCCAGCAGCCTACAGGGGGCCGGGACTGAAGCTTTCTTT. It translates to CASSLQGAGTEAFF.

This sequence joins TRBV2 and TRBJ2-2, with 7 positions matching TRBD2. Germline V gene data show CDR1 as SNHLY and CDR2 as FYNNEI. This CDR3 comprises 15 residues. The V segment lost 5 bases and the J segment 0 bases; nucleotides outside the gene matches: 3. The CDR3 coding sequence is TGTGCCAGCAGTCGGCTAGCGGCGAACACCGGGGAGCTGTTTTTT. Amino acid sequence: CASSRLAANTGELFF.

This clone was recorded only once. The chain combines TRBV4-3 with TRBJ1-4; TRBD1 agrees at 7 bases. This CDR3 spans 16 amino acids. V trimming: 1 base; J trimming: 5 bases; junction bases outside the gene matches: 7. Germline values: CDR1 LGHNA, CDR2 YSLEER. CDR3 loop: CASSQGRTGNNEKLFF. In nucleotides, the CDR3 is TGCGCCAGCAGCCAAGGTCGGACAGGAAACAATGAAAAACTGTTTTTT.

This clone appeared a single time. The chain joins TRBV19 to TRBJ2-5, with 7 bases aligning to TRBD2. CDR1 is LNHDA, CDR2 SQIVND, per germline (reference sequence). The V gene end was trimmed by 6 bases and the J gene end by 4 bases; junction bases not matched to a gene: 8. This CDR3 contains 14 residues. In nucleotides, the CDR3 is TGTGCCAGTAGGGAGGCGGGAGCTTCAGAGACCCAGTACTTC. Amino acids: CASREAGASETQYF.

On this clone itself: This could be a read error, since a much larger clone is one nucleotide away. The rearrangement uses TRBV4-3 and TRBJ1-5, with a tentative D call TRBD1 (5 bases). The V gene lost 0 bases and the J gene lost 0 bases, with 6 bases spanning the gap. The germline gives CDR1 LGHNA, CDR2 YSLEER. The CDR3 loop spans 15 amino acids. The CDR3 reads CASSQDRVSNQPQHF. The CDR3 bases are TGCGCCAGCAGCCAAGACAGGGTTAGCAATCAGCCCCAGCATTTT.

CDR3 in DNA: TGTGCCAGCAGCCTCGCCAGCGGGATCTCCTATGGCTACACCTTC. Translation gives CASSLASGISYGYTF. The chain recombines TRBV7-8 with TRBJ1-2; D is uncertain. CDR1 is SGHVS and CDR2 is FQNEAQ in the germline V gene. This CDR3 is 15 amino acids long. Trimming took 5 bases from V and 4 from J, leaving 17 bases between them.

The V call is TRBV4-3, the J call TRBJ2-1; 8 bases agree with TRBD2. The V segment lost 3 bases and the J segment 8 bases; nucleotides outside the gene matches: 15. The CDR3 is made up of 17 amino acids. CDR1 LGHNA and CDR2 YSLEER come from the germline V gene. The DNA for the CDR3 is TGCGCCAGCAGCCACCTAGTAGGGGGGCTAGCGGGCGATGAGCAGTTCTTC. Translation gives CASSHLVGGLAGDEQFF.

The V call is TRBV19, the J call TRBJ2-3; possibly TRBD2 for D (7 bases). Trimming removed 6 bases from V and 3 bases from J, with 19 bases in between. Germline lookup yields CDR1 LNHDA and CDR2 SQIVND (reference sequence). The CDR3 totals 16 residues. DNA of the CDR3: TGTGCCAGTAGCCGGGGGGCAGCGAGACGAACAGATACGCAGTATTTT. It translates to CASSRGAARRTDTQYF.

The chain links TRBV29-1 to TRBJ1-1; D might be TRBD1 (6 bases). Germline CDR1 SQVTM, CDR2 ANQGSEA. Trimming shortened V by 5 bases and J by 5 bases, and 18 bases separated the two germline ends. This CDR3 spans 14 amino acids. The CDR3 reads CSVPFGGGRTEAFF. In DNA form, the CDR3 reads TGCAGCGTTCCTTTCGGGGGGGGCAGGACTGAAGCTTTCTTT.

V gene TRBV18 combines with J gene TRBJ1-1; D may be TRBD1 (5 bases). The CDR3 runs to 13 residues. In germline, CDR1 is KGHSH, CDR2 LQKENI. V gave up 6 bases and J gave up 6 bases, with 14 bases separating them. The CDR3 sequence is CASSRVGDSEAFF. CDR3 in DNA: TGTGCCAGCTCTCGTGTAGGGGACTCTGAAGCTTTCTTT.

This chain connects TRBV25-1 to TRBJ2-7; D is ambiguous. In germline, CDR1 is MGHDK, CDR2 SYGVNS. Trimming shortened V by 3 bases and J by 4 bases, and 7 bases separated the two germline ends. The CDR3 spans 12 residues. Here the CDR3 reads CASSDSVYEQYF. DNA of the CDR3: TGTGCCAGCAGTGACTCTGTGTACGAGCAGTACTTC.

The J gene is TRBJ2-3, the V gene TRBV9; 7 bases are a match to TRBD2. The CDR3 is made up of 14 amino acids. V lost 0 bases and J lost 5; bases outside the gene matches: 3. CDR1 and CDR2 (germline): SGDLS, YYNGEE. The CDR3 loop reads CASSVGGGGDTQYF. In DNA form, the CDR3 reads TGTGCCAGCAGCGTAGGTGGGGGGGGAGATACGCAGTATTTT.

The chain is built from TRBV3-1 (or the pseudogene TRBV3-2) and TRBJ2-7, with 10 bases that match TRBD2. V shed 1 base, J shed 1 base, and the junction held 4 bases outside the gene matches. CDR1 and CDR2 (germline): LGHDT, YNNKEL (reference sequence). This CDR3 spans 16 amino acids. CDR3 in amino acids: CASSQGLAGYSYEQYV. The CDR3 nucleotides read TGTGCCAGCAGCCAAGGACTAGCGGGCTATTCCTACGAGCAGTACGTC.

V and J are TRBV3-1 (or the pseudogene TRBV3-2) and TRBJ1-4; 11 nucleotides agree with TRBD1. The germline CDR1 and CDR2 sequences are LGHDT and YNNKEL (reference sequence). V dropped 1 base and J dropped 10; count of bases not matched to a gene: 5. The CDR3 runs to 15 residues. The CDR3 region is CASSQVSGTGGKLFF. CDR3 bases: TGTGCCAGCAGCCAAGTATCCGGGACAGGGGGAAAACTGTTTTTT.

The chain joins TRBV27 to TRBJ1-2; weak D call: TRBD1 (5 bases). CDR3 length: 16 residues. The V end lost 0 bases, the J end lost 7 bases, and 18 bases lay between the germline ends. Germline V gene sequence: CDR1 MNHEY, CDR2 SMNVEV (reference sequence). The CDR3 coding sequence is TGTGCCAGCAGTTTATCTCTTCTGGGACTGGGGCCTGGCTACACCTTC. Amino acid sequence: CASSLSLLGLGPGYTF.

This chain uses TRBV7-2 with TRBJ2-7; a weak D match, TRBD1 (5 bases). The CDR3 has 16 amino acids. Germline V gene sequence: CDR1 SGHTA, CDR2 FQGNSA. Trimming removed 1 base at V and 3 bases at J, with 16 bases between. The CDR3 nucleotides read TGTGCCAGCAGCTTAGAAGGACAAGGGGTGGGCTACGAGCAGTACTTC. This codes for CASSLEGQGVGYEQYF.

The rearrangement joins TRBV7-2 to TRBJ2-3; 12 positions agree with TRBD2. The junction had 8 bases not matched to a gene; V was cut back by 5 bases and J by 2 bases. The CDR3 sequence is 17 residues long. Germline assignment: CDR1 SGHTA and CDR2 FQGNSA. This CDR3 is CASSRSLAGGLTDTQYF. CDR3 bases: TGTGCCAGCAGCCGCTCACTAGCGGGAGGACTCACAGATACGCAGTATTTT.

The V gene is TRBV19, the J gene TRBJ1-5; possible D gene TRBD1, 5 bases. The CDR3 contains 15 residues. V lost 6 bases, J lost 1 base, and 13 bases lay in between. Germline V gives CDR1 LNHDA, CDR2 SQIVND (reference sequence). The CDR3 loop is CASSVDSFSNQPQHF. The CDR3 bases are TGTGCCAGTAGCGTAGACAGCTTCAGCAATCAGCCCCAGCATTTT.

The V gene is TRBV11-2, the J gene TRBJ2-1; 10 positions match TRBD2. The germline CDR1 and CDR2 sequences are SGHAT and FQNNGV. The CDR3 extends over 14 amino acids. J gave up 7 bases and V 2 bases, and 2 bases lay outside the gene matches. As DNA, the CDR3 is TGTGCCAGCAGCTTAACTAGCGGGATGAATGAGCAGTTCTTC. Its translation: CASSLTSGMNEQFF. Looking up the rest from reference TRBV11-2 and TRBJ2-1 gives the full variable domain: EAGVAQSPRYKIIEKRQSVAFWCNPISGHATLYWYQQILGQGPKLLIQFQNNGVVDDSQLPKDRFSAERLKGVDSTLKIQPAKLEDSAVYLCASSLTSGMNEQFFGPGTRLTVL.

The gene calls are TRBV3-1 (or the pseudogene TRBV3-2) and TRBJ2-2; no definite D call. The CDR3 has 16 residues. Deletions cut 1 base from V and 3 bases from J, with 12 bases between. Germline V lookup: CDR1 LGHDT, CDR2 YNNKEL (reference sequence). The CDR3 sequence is CASSQAGPQDTGELFF. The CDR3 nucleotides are TGTGCCAGCAGCCAAGCGGGTCCCCAAGACACCGGGGAGCTGTTTTTT.

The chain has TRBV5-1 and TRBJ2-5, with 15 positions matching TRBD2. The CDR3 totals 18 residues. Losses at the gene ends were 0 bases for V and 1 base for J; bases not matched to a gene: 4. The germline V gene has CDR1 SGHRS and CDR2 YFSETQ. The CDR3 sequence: CASSLVGLAGGPQETQYF. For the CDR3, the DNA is TGCGCCAGCAGCTTGGTCGGACTAGCGGGAGGGCCCCAAGAGACCCAGTACTTC.

The CDR3 region has the DNA TGTGCCAGCAGCTTCCGGTCATGGCGGGGGCCCGATACGCAGTATTTT. Protein sequence: CASSFRSWRGPDTQYF. The gene calls are TRBV5-6 and TRBJ2-3, with D perhaps TRBD2 (7 bases). Trimming took off 2 bases at V and 6 bases at J, with 19 bases between the two ends. The germline V gene encodes CDR1 SGHDT and CDR2 YYEEEE. This CDR3 region has 16 residues.

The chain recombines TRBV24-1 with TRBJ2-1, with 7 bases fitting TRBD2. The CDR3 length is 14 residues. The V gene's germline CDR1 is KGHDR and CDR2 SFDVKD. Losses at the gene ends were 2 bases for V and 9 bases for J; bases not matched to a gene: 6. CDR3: CATSDYMTSSEQFF. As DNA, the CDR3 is TGTGCCACCAGTGATTATATGACTAGCAGTGAGCAGTTCTTC.

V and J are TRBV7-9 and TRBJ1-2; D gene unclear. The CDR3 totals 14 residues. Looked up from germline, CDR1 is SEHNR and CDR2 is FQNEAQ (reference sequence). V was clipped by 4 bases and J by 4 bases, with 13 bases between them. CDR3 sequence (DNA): TGTGCCAGCAGCTCCTTGAGGGTAGGCTATGGCTACACCTTC. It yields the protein CASSSLRVGYGYTF.

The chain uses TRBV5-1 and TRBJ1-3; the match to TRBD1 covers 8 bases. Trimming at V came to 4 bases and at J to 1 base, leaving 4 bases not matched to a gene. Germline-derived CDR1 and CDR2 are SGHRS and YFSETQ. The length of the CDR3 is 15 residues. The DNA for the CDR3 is TGCGCCAGCAGCCCCAACAGGGGGTCTGGAAACACCATATATTTT. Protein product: CASSPNRGSGNTIYF.

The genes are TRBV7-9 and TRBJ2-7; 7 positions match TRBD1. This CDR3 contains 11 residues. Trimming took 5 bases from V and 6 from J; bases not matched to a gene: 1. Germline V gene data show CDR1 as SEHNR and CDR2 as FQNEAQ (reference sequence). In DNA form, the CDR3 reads TGTGCCAGCAGCCCAGGGGGCGAGCAGTACGTC. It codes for CASSPGGEQYV.

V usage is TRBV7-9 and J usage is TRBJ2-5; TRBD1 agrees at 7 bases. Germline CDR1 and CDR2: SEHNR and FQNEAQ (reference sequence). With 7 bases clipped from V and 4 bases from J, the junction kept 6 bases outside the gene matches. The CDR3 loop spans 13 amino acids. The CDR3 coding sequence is TGTGCCAGCAAGTCGACAGGGATAGAGACCCAGTACTTC. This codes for CASKSTGIETQYF.

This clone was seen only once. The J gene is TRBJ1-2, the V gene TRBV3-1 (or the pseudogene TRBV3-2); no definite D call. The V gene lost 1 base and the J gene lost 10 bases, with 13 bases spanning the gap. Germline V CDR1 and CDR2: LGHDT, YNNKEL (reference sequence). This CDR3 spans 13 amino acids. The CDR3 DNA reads TGTGCCAGCAGCCAAGCTGGAGGGAATGACTACACCTTC. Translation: CASSQAGGNDYTF.

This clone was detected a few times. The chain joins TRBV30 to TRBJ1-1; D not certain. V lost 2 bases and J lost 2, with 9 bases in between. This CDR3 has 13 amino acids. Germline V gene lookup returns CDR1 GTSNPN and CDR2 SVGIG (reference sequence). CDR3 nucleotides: TGTGCCTGGAGTTCAGGTGCAAACACTGAAGCTTTCTTT. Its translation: CAWSSGANTEAFF.